This entry describes one TCR beta chain. Its antigen is not identified. The sample is drawn from a study of shared clonotypes between healthy human individuals. Study context: CD4 naive and memory got three plates each, CD8 naive two, CD8 memory one.

Study outcomes and limitations: Lower generation probabilities were found for non-shared clonotypes than for those shared by all four donors.

Measured with immunoSEQ multiplex PCR; TCRdb has only the in-frame clones, and not every one. Found here are 730,000 or so clones, about three quarters of them singletons; the top ten hold approximately 2%. The CD4+ fraction was divided into a CD45RA+ naive subset and a CD45RA-negative memory subset. The receptor was derived from a woman in her 30s in good health. Source material: memory CD4+ T cells sorted from blood. Described subset: CD45RA-negative fraction.

CDR3 region: CASSPNKAYTEAFF. The CDR3 bases are TGTGCCAGCTCACCGAATAAGGCATACACTGAAGCTTTCTTT. V is TRBV18 and J is TRBJ1-1; no clear D gene. V was shortened by 3 bases and J by 3 bases, with 11 bases between the two germline ends. The CDR3 has 14 residues. CDR1 and CDR2 (germline): KGHSH, LQKENI.